This paragraph reports one T cell receptor (beta chain). What it binds is not known. The data derive from a study of cytomegalovirus exposure and HLA in healthy donors. Primers included in the PCR were 60 Vbeta and 13 Jbeta primers. Study processing details: Counted up in a later analysis, unique TCR beta chains came to around 80 million, with roughly 11 million shared. Repertoires were generated with immunoSEQ multiplex PCR, while TCRdb's copy carries only in-frame clones and drops some. The V and J calls and the clone size are those of that table, but D and trimming were determined from the DNA. Here the sample spans some 65,000 clones, approximately 71% being singletons. Study-wide findings and caveats: Researchers left out some V segments, among them TRBV6-2 and TRBV6-3, as indistinguishable. Most subjects' HLA-A and HLA-B alleles were reportedly predicted from TCR beta sequences. In a later analysis, HLA-associated beta chains showed higher expansion and lower generation probabilities than comparable chains.

V lost 0 bases, J lost 10 bases, and 19 bases lay in between. The CDR3 is made up of 16 amino acids. In germline, CDR1 is SGHTA, CDR2 FQGNSA. The clonotype was recovered from a man aged 50-60 years in good health and CMV-seropositive. The sequenced sample was PBMCs. The V gene is TRBV7-2, the J gene TRBJ1-5; D is undetermined. The CDR3 sequence: CASSLALMALGEPQHF. In DNA form, the CDR3 reads TGTGCCAGCAGCTTAGCGCTAATGGCCCTAGGAGAACCCCAGCATTTT. Looking up the rest from reference TRBV7-2 and TRBJ1-5 gives the full variable domain: GAGVSQSPSNKVTEKGKDVELRCDPISGHTALYWYRQSLGQGLEFLIYFQGNSAPDKSGLPSDRFSAERTGGSVSTLTIQRTQQEDSAVYLCASSLALMALGEPQHFGDGTRLSIL.